Following are 23 T cell receptor beta chains from one sample sequenced in a study of shared clonotypes between healthy human individuals. Assay: immunoSEQ multiplex PCR; the TCRdb copy retains only in-frame clones and omits some. The table records about 980,000 clones, 70% to 85% of them present only once. Source material: memory CD4+ T cells sorted from blood. The subset was: CD45RA-negative fraction. The receptors originated from a man between 18 and 29 years old in good health.

Remarks on this clone: This sample includes further DNA sequences coding for the same CDR3. The chain is built from TRBV5-1 and TRBJ2-5, with 9 bases identical to TRBD2. The CDR3 loop spans 15 amino acids. The V gene's germline CDR1 is SGHRS and CDR2 YFSETQ. V lost 0 bases to trimming and J lost 2 bases; unmatched junction nucleotides: 2. CDR3 in amino acids: CASSLALAGQETQYF. CDR3 nucleotide sequence: TGCGCCAGCAGCTTGGCCCTAGCGGGGCAAGAGACCCAGTACTTC.

This CDR3 is CSAIRGRGLQETQYF. The DNA for the CDR3 is TGCAGCGCCATTCGCGGGCGGGGGCTCCAAGAGACCCAGTACTTC. This chain joins TRBV29-1 and TRBJ2-5; TRBD2 might be the D (7 bases). Germline CDR1 is SQVTM and CDR2 is ANQGSEA. This CDR3 region has 15 residues. V was clipped by 7 bases and J by 1 base, with 19 bases between them.

This clone came up a few times. V gene TRBV2 combines with J gene TRBJ1-3; D uncertain. The CDR3 contains 14 residues. Germline V gives CDR1 SNHLY, CDR2 FYNNEI. The germline V and J ends were trimmed by 7 bases and 2 bases, with 12 bases remaining between them. CDR3 nucleotides: TGTGCCAGCATCCCAGGAGGCCCTGGAAACACCATATATTTT. It specifies CASIPGGPGNTIYF.

The chain recombines TRBV6-6 with TRBJ2-7; 11 bases map to TRBD2. V dropped 8 bases and J dropped 1; count of bases not matched to a gene: 4. The CDR3 is 14 residues long. CDR1 is MNHNY, CDR2 SVGAGI, per germline (reference sequence). The CDR3 coding sequence is TGTGCCAGCGCAACTAGCGGGAGTTCCTACGAGCAGTACTTC. Protein product: CASATSGSSYEQYF.

The chain carries TRBV28 and TRBJ2-3; no firm D call. The germline V and J ends were trimmed by 6 bases and 0 bases, with 19 bases remaining between them. Germline values: CDR1 MDHEN, CDR2 SYDVKM. The CDR3 sequence is 17 residues long. For the CDR3, the DNA is TGTGCCAGCAGAGGTCCGAGAGGTGGTCGTAGCACAGATACGCAGTATTTT. Its translation is CASRGPRGGRSTDTQYF.

The chain joins TRBV7-6 to TRBJ1-2; tentatively, D is TRBD1 (5 bases). The CDR3 is made up of 14 amino acids. V gave up 5 bases and J gave up 4 bases, with 14 bases separating them. Germline loops: CDR1 SGHVS, CDR2 FNYEAQ. This chain's CDR3 is CASSPPGTLYGYTF. For the CDR3, the DNA is TGTGCCAGCAGCCCTCCCGGGACCCTCTATGGCTACACCTTC. The entire variable domain, with the rest obtained from reference TRBV7-6 and TRBJ1-2, is as follows: GAGVSQSPRYKVTKRGQDVALRCDPISGHVSLYWYRQALGQGPEFLTYFNYEAQQDKSGLPNDRFSAERPEGSISTLTIQRTEQRDSAMYRCASSPPGTLYGYTFGSGTRLTVV.

The rearrangement links TRBV7-3 to TRBJ1-1; D gene uncertain. There are 13 residues in the CDR3. Germline values: CDR1 SGHTA, CDR2 FQGTGA. V lost 5 bases, J lost 4 bases, and 11 bases lay in between. CDR3 sequence: CASSPGESTEAFF. CDR3 coding DNA: TGTGCCAGCAGCCCTGGGGAGAGCACTGAAGCTTTCTTT. The full variable domain, in which reference TRBV7-3 and TRBJ1-1 provide the parts outside the CDR3, is GAGVSQTPSNKVTEKGKYVELRCDPISGHTALYWYRQSLGQGPEFLIYFQGTGAADDSGLPNDRFFAVRPEGSVSTLKIQRTERGDSAVYLCASSPGESTEAFFGQGTRLTVV.

This clone was seen a handful of times. V usage is TRBV5-1 and J usage is TRBJ2-5; 15 positions match TRBD2. V was clipped by 4 bases and J by 2 bases; unmatched bases: 6. CDR3 length equals 17 residues. Looked up from germline, CDR1 is SGHRS and CDR2 is YFSETQ. CDR3 sequence (DNA): TGCGCCAGCAGCATTGGCGGGACTAGCGGGGGGCAAGAGACCCAGTACTTC. It translates to CASSIGGTSGGQETQYF.

The V call is TRBV11-1, the J call TRBJ2-2; 10 nucleotides line up with TRBD2. The CDR3 contains 16 residues. Trimming cost V 2 bases and J 6 bases; bases outside gene matches: 6. Per the germline V gene, CDR1 is SGHAT and CDR2 is FQDESV (reference sequence). CDR3 sequence: CASSLRSGGAAGELFF. As DNA, the CDR3 is TGTGCCAGCAGCTTAAGGAGCGGGGGGGCCGCCGGGGAGCTGTTTTTT.

This clone was observed once. V gene TRBV6-6 combines with J gene TRBJ1-5, with TRBD1 matching 7 bases. Germline V gene data show CDR1 as MNHNY and CDR2 as SVGAGI (reference sequence). The CDR3 contains 16 residues. V lost 5 bases, J lost 0 bases, and 7 bases stayed unmatched. Here the CDR3 DNA reads TGTGCCAGCAGTCACGGGACAGCATATAGCAATCAGCCCCAGCATTTT. Residues: CASSHGTAYSNQPQHF.

The V and J genes are TRBV29-1 and TRBJ2-7; no firm D call. Germline V gene data show CDR1 as SQVTM and CDR2 as ANQGSEA. CDR3 size: 12 residues. Trimming stripped 6 bases from V and 2 bases from J, with 11 bases between. The CDR3 loop is CSVAPAPYEQYF. The CDR3 bases are TGCAGCGTCGCCCCGGCCCCCTACGAGCAGTACTTC.

This chain links TRBV7-2 with TRBJ2-7, with 7 positions matching TRBD2. This CDR3 is built from 13 residues. Germline loops: CDR1 SGHTA, CDR2 FQGNSA. Trimming at V came to 1 base and at J to 6 bases, leaving 3 bases not matched to a gene. CDR3 bases: TGTGCCAGCAGCTTAGGTGCGGGAGCCGAGCAGTACTTC. Residues: CASSLGAGAEQYF.

A single count supports this clone. This chain joins TRBV28 and TRBJ1-1; tentative D call: TRBD1 (5 bases). The CDR3 is 15 amino acids. The germline V gene has CDR1 MDHEN and CDR2 SYDVKM. The germline V and J ends were trimmed by 6 bases and 1 base, with 15 bases remaining between them. This CDR3 reads CASRHPVGGNTEAFF. The CDR3 DNA is TGTGCCAGCAGACACCCCGTGGGGGGGAACACTGAAGCTTTCTTT.

This clone came up once. The V and J genes are TRBV6-5 and TRBJ1-1; 10 nucleotides align to TRBD1. The CDR3 is made up of 14 amino acids. Per germline, CDR1 MNHEY and CDR2 SVGAGI. The junction had 4 bases not matched to a gene; V was cut back by 5 bases and J by 4 bases. DNA for the CDR3: TGTGCCAGCAGTACTCGGACAGGGGGCACTGAAGCTTTCTTT. Translating gives CASSTRTGGTEAFF.

This chain uses TRBV7-8 with TRBJ1-6; perhaps TRBD1 as D (6 bases). CDR1 SGHVS and CDR2 FQNEAQ come from the germline V gene. The CDR3 extends over 14 amino acids. Trimming took 4 bases from V and 7 from J, leaving 11 bases between them. CDR3 DNA sequence: TGTGCCAGCAGCTCCGGGACAAACAATTCACCCCTCCACTTT. Translation: CASSSGTNNSPLHF.

This clone was seen just once. This chain uses TRBV18 with TRBJ2-7; no definite D call. This CDR3 is 13 amino acids long. In germline, CDR1 is KGHSH, CDR2 LQKENI. Deletions cut 3 bases from V and 7 bases from J, with 13 bases between. The CDR3 DNA follows: TGTGCCAGCTCACCCCCGGGCTTGGGGGAGCAGTACTTC. Its translation: CASSPPGLGEQYF.

This clone was observed a few times. This sequence joins TRBV6-5 and TRBJ1-3; D remains ambiguous. The germline V and J ends were trimmed by 6 bases and 0 bases, with 12 bases remaining between them. This CDR3 comprises 15 residues. CDR1 is MNHEY, CDR2 SVGAGI, per germline. The CDR3 DNA reads TGTGCCAGCAGGAACACGGGGAGCTCTGGAAACACCATATATTTT. It codes for CASRNTGSSGNTIYF.

The gene calls are TRBV28 and TRBJ1-1, with D perhaps matching TRBD1 (5 bases). Trimming took off 5 bases at V and 2 bases at J, with 15 bases between the two ends. The CDR3 consists of 15 residues. Germline CDR1 and CDR2: MDHEN and SYDVKM. CDR3: CASSQTGGPNTEAFF. In nucleotides, the CDR3 is TGTGCCAGCAGTCAGACCGGGGGTCCCAACACTGAAGCTTTCTTT.

The CDR3 loop is CASRTTSGIGNEQYF. The CDR3 nucleotides read TGTGCCAGCAGGACCACTAGCGGGATTGGAAACGAGCAGTACTTC. The genes are TRBV6-5 and TRBJ2-7; 10 bases line up with TRBD2. Trimming cost V 6 bases and J 5 bases; bases outside gene matches: 10. Germline V gives CDR1 MNHEY, CDR2 SVGAGI. The CDR3 covers 15 residues.

V is TRBV6-6 and J is TRBJ2-5; perhaps D is TRBD1 or TRBD2 (5 bases each). CDR1 is MNHNY and CDR2 is SVGAGI in the germline V gene (reference sequence). The CDR3 length is 15 residues. With 4 bases removed from V and 3 bases from J, the gap between germline ends came to 15 bases. The CDR3 DNA reads TGTGCCAGCAGTTCCGGGACCCACCCGAAAGAGACCCAGTACTTC. This codes for CASSSGTHPKETQYF.

The chain couples TRBV7-9 to TRBJ1-4; possibly TRBD1 for D (5 bases). The germline CDR1 and CDR2 sequences are SEHNR and FQNEAQ (reference sequence). V was trimmed by 3 bases and J by 8 bases, leaving 16 bases between them. CDR3 length: 15 amino acids. The CDR3 sequence is CASSLIWGGQEKLFF. CDR3 DNA sequence: TGTGCCAGCAGCTTGATTTGGGGGGGTCAAGAAAAACTGTTTTTT.

The chain is built from TRBV29-1 and TRBJ2-7; TRBD1 matches 9 bases. V lost 5 bases and J lost 4; bases outside the gene matches: 3. Germline V gene sequence: CDR1 SQVTM, CDR2 ANQGSEA. This CDR3 spans 12 amino acids. CDR3 bases: TGCAGCGTTACGGGACAGGGATACGAGCAGTACTTC. It codes for CSVTGQGYEQYF.

This chain links TRBV27 with TRBJ2-7, with 7 positions matching TRBD1. The CDR3 spans 14 residues. After removal of 8 bases from V and 2 bases from J, the junction contained 9 bases not matched to a gene. The germline gives CDR1 MNHEY, CDR2 SMNVEV (reference sequence). CDR3 residues: CASPNRGPTYEQYF. The CDR3 coding sequence is TGTGCCAGCCCTAACAGGGGCCCTACCTACGAGCAGTACTTC.